This entry is about one T cell receptor (beta chain). Then a second PCR, running roughly 7 to 11 cycles, was carried out with a sample-barcoded 5' primer and a J-beta primer mix. Every cDNA molecule bore a tag from a template-switch adaptor containing 12 random nucleotides. TCRdb recomputed calls from the 5' RACE reads with MiXCR, one row per CDR3 protein. The sample comprises about 1.4 million distinct CDR3 sequences, approximately 63% of which are singletons, and 5.5% to 8% rests with the top ten. The data derive from a study of blood T cells in healthy people across ages. This CDR3 spans 15 amino acids. Germline CDR1 reads KGHDR; CDR2 reads SFDVKD. All donors came from Russia, were Caucasian and healthy, and spanned ages roughly 6 to 95.

Sequenced: blood. The source is a young man in good health. The rearrangement uses TRBV24-1 and TRBJ2-5; TRBD1 matches 9 bases. The DNA end is more similar to TRBJ2-7, so the J call may be wrong. The CDR3 sequence: CATSDSGQGTYEQYF. CDR3 bases: TGTGCCACCAGTGACTCGGGACAGGGTACCTACGAGCAGTACTTC.